Listed here are 25 T cell receptor beta chains from one sample, sequenced in a study of glioma-infiltrating T cells. The iRepertoire nested amplicon-rescue multiplex PCR amplified TCR alpha and beta CDR3s from RNA. Using its own MiXCR run on the multiplex PCR reads, TCRdb lists one record per CDR3 protein. Counted here are more than 350,000 distinct CDR3 sequences, less than 50% occurring once; the ten biggest clones make up more than 10%. Sequencing was carried out using glioma tissue, nonneoplastic brain tissue, or PBMCs (not recorded which). Receptors were obtained from a human donor with low-grade glioma or glioblastoma, undergoing nonglioma brain surgery, or in good health (not recorded which).

This clonotype was picked up many times. The genes are TRBV20-1 and TRBJ2-5; tentative D call: TRBD2 (6 bases). Germline V gene sequence: CDR1 DFQATT, CDR2 SNEGSKA (reference sequence). This CDR3 comprises 16 residues. V was pared by 1 base and J by 0 bases, with 15 bases between. The CDR3 DNA reads as TGCAGTGCTAGAGGAGGGGCTAGCGTAGACCAAGAGACCCAGTACTTC. Protein product: CSARGGASVDQETQYF.

This clonotype was recorded a few times. The chain recombines TRBV2 with TRBJ2-7; TRBD1 matches at 7 bases. The CDR3 totals 16 residues. With 5 bases clipped from V and 0 bases from J, the junction kept 10 bases outside the gene matches. CDR1 is SNHLY and CDR2 is FYNNEI in the germline V gene. Here the CDR3 DNA reads TGTGCCAGCAGTCCATATGGACAGGACCCCTCCTACGAGCAGTACTTC. It codes for CASSPYGQDPSYEQYF.

The chain combines TRBV7-2 with TRBJ2-3, with D possibly TRBD2 on 5 matching bases. Germline-derived CDR1 and CDR2 are SGHTA and FQGNSA. The CDR3 sequence is 12 residues long. Trimming stripped 5 bases from V and 6 bases from J, with 9 bases between. The CDR3 DNA is TGTGCCAGCAGCCCGGACTTGGATACGCAGTATTTT. Protein: CASSPDLDTQYF.

The J gene is TRBJ1-2, the V gene TRBV7-2; 9 bases line up with TRBD1. Germline lookup yields CDR1 SGHTA and CDR2 FQGNSA. V shed 6 bases and J 5 bases; nucleotides not matched to a gene: 7. There are 14 residues in the CDR3. The CDR3 coding sequence is TGTGCCAGCAGTTACGGACAGGGGAAGTATGGCTACACCTTC. Translating gives CASSYGQGKYGYTF. The complete variable domain, with remaining parts taken from reference TRBV7-2 and TRBJ1-2, reads GAGVSQSPSNKVTEKGKDVELRCDPISGHTALYWYRQSLGQGLEFLIYFQGNSAPDKSGLPSDRFSAERTGGSVSTLTIQRTQQEDSAVYLCASSYGQGKYGYTFGSGTRLTVV.

The table lists this clonotype with a few counts. The chain uses TRBV19 and TRBJ1-1; D ambiguous. This CDR3 spans 13 amino acids. V gave up 7 bases and J gave up 3 bases, with 12 bases separating them. Per the germline V gene, CDR1 is LNHDA and CDR2 is SQIVND (reference sequence). The CDR3: CASIDLGDTEAFF. The CDR3 bases are TGTGCCAGTATTGACTTAGGCGACACTGAAGCTTTCTTT. Filled out from reference TRBV19 and TRBJ1-1, the complete variable domain reads DGGITQSPKYLFRKEGQNVTLSCEQNLNHDAMYWYRQDPGQGLRLIYYSQIVNDFQKGDIAEGYSVSREKKESFPLTVTSAQKNPTAFYLCASIDLGDTEAFFGQGTRLTVV.

This sequence joins TRBV6-5 and TRBJ2-1; 11 bases line up with TRBD2. This CDR3 is 15 amino acids long. Germline assignment: CDR1 MNHEY and CDR2 SVGAGI. V lost 2 bases and J lost 6; bases outside the gene matches: 3. The DNA for the CDR3 is TGTGCCAGCAGTTACCATACTAGCGGGAGCAATGAGCAGTTCTTC. Translation: CASSYHTSGSNEQFF.

Concerning this clonotype: It may be a read error: a sequence one base away is much more abundant. V usage is TRBV28 and J usage is TRBJ1-1, with TRBD1 matching over 7 bases. CDR3 length: 15 amino acids. Germline values: CDR1 MDHEN, CDR2 SYDVKM. The CDR3 region has the DNA TGTGCCACCCATGGGGCAGGGGGGGTTTCCACTGAAGCTATCTTT. This codes for CATHGAGGVSTEAIF. Full variable domain (rest looked up from reference TRBV28 and TRBJ1-1): DVKVTQSSRYLVKRTGEKVFLECVQDMDHENMFWYRQDPGLGLRLIYFSYDVKMKEKGDIPEGYSVSREKKERFSLILESASTNQTSMYLCATHGAGGVSTEAIFGQGTRLTVV.

This clonotype was counted a few times. In DNA form, the CDR3 reads TGTGCCAGCAGCCATGGGGGGCAAGGTTCACCCCTCCACTTT. It codes for CASSHGGQGSPLHF. This rearrangement joins TRBV3-1 to TRBJ1-6, with D perhaps matching TRBD1 (6 bases). The CDR3 has 14 amino acids. V dropped 3 bases and J dropped 9 bases, with 12 bases sitting between them. Germline CDR1 is LGHDT and CDR2 is YNNKEL (reference sequence).

This clonotype has a single count. The junction departs from germline at one end; a sequencing error may be responsible. The chain carries TRBV15 and TRBJ2-3; weak D call: TRBD2 (6 bases). The CDR3 covers 15 residues. The germline V gene encodes CDR1 LNHNV and CDR2 YYDKDF (reference sequence). The CDR3 DNA reads TGTGCCACCAGCAGAGACCCCGGGAGCACAGATAAGCAGTATTTT. It specifies CATSRDPGSTDKQYF.

With respect to this clonotype: This may be a read error, as it is one base from a much larger clone. The DNA is omitted, as the CDR3 cannot be located on it reliably, and the CDR3 follows TCRdb's listing. The chain employs TRBV28 and TRBJ2-7; the D segment call TRBD1 is taken from the table without a DNA check. A total of 11 residues make up the CDR3, ends included. Germline CDR1 MDHEN, CDR2 SYDVKM. CDR3 residues: CASSFGQGSNF.

This clonotype was detected once. V is TRBV14 and J is TRBJ2-1; 7 nucleotides align to TRBD2. V trimming: 0 bases; J trimming: 9 bases; junction bases outside the gene matches: 17. Per the germline V gene, CDR1 is SGHDN and CDR2 is FVKESK. CDR3 length: 18 amino acids. The CDR3 reads CASSQDLTSALPGIEQFF. DNA of the CDR3: TGTGCCAGCAGCCAAGATTTAACTAGCGCCCTACCCGGGATTGAGCAGTTCTTC.

This clonotype was recorded a few times. The chain joins TRBV4-1 to TRBJ2-7; 12 bases map to TRBD2. The trim removed 4 bases at V and 6 bases at J, leaving 13 bases unmatched. This CDR3 is 17 amino acids long. The germline CDR1 and CDR2 sequences are MGHRA and YSYEKL. The CDR3 nucleotides are TGCGCCAGCAGCCCGGGGACCCCGACTAGCGGGAGTAGCGAGCAGTACTTC. Its translation: CASSPGTPTSGSSEQYF.

Remarks on this clonotype: A much bigger clone sits one base away, suggesting this may be a read error. This rearrangement joins TRBV6-2 or TRBV6-3 to TRBJ2-1, with D tentatively TRBD1 or TRBD2 (5 bases each). The CDR3 is 14 residues long. Germline loops: CDR1 MNHEY, CDR2 SVGEGT. Trimming took off 5 bases at V and 9 bases at J, with 17 bases between the two ends. CDR3 sequence: CASSKIPGRSEQFF. As DNA, the CDR3 is TGTGCCAGCAGTAAAATACCGGGACGCAGTGAGCAGTTCTTC.

The chain joins TRBV28 to TRBJ2-1; D is perhaps TRBD1 (6 bases). The CDR3 has 14 residues. From germline, CDR1 is MDHEN and CDR2 SYDVKM. V dropped 7 bases and J dropped 2 bases, with 12 bases sitting between them. The CDR3 bases are TGTGCCAGCACCGTAAAGGGGGCCTACAATGAGCAGTTCTTC. Protein product: CASTVKGAYNEQFF.

The chain combines TRBV28 with TRBJ2-5; no clear D. The CDR3 extends over 13 amino acids. V dropped 6 bases and J dropped 4 bases, with 12 bases sitting between them. Germline V gene lookup returns CDR1 MDHEN and CDR2 SYDVKM. CDR3 nucleotide sequence: TGTGCCAGCAGCTTTAACAGAGGAGAGACCCAGTACTTC. Translation: CASSFNRGETQYF.

In this sample, this clonotype turned up many times. This chain connects TRBV7-2 to TRBJ1-2, with D tentatively TRBD1 (5 bases). The V end lost 0 bases, the J end lost 0 bases, and 14 bases lay between the germline ends. The CDR3 spans 17 residues. The germline gives CDR1 SGHTA, CDR2 FQGNSA. The CDR3 protein is CASSLAPYRRSNYGYTF. The CDR3 region has the DNA TGTGCCAGCAGCTTAGCCCCATACAGGCGGTCTAACTATGGCTACACCTTC. Filled out from reference TRBV7-2 and TRBJ1-2, the complete variable domain reads GAGVSQSPSNKVTEKGKDVELRCDPISGHTALYWYRQSLGQGLEFLIYFQGNSAPDKSGLPSDRFSAERTGGSVSTLTIQRTQQEDSAVYLCASSLAPYRRSNYGYTFGSGTRLTVV.

The chain is built from TRBV6-1 and TRBJ1-1; D gene uncertain. Germline CDR1 is MNHNS and CDR2 is SASEGT. The ends were cut back, 10 bases at V and 3 bases at J, with 12 bases in the middle. This CDR3 contains 12 residues. The CDR3 DNA follows: TGTGCCACTAAGGAGAGGGACACTGAAGCTTTCTTT. Protein product: CATKERDTEAFF.

This clonotype was recorded many times. In nucleotides, the CDR3 is TGTGCCAGCAGTTACTGGTCGGCTAATGAAAAACTGTTTTTT. It translates to CASSYWSANEKLFF. The J gene is TRBJ1-4, the V gene TRBV6-2 or TRBV6-3; no clear D gene. V was trimmed by 1 base and J by 3 bases, leaving 6 bases between them. The CDR3 runs 14 residues. Germline lookup yields CDR1 MNHEY and CDR2 SVGEGT.

As concerns this clonotype: A much larger clonotype is one base distant, so this may be a read error. The chain uses TRBV20-1 and TRBJ2-1; D remains ambiguous. The CDR3 has 15 residues. V lost 8 bases and J 1 base, leaving 18 bases between the germline ends. Germline CDR1 reads DFQATT; CDR2 reads SNEGSKA (reference sequence). CDR3 protein: CSSESQVLSYNEQFF. As DNA, the CDR3 is TGCAGTTCGGAAAGCCAGGTCCTTTCCTACAATGAGCAGTTCTTC.

The chain is built from TRBV12-3 or TRBV12-4 and TRBJ2-3; 15 positions agree with TRBD2. V shed 3 bases and J 5 bases; nucleotides not matched to a gene: 6. The CDR3 has 17 amino acids. CDR3 DNA sequence: TGTGCCAGCAGTTTCTGGACTAGCGGGAGGGCTGGAGATACGCAGTATTTT. Its protein is CASSFWTSGRAGDTQYF.

In DNA form, the CDR3 reads TGTGCCAGCACGGCAAGAGCTAACTATGGCTACACCTTC. Translated, it gives CASTARANYGYTF. The V call is TRBV6-1, the J call TRBJ1-2; no definite D call. The CDR3 is made up of 13 amino acids. Germline V CDR1 and CDR2: MNHNS, SASEGT. V shed 7 bases and J shed 0 bases, with 9 bases lying between them.

This clonotype has a count of ten or more. The chain couples TRBV20-1 to TRBJ2-1; possible D gene TRBD1, 5 bases. The ends were cut back, 1 base at V and 9 bases at J, with 10 bases in the middle. CDR3 length: 12 residues. Per the germline V gene, CDR1 is DFQATT and CDR2 is SNEGSKA (reference sequence). The chain's CDR3 is CSARVRVVEQFF. The CDR3 DNA follows: TGCAGTGCTAGAGTCAGGGTTGTTGAGCAGTTCTTC.

There are many counts of this clonotype. This chain joins TRBV27 and TRBJ2-3, with 9 nucleotides matching TRBD2. CDR3 length: 14 residues. From germline, CDR1 is MNHEY and CDR2 SMNVEV (reference sequence). J lost 4 bases, V lost 5 bases, and 4 bases had no gene match. CDR3 sequence reads: CASSPTSGPDTQYF. As DNA, the CDR3 is TGTGCCAGCAGTCCGACTAGCGGCCCAGATACGCAGTATTTT.

In this sample, this clonotype turned up many times. CDR3 amino acids: CSAGSRDSWADTQYF. The CDR3 DNA reads as TGCAGTGCCGGCAGTAGGGACTCATGGGCAGATACGCAGTATTTT. V usage is TRBV20-1 and J usage is TRBJ2-3, with D tentatively TRBD2 (6 bases). The germline V and J ends were trimmed by 6 bases and 4 bases, with 20 bases remaining between them. This CDR3 is built from 15 residues. Germline CDR1 reads DFQATT; CDR2 reads SNEGSKA (reference sequence).

A note on this clonotype: This may stem from a read error, because a much larger clone lies one nucleotide away. The genes are TRBV6-2 or TRBV6-3 and TRBJ2-3; D not resolved. The CDR3 loop spans 16 amino acids. CDR1 MNHEY and CDR2 SVGEGT come from the germline V gene. The CDR3 nucleotides read TGTGCCAGCGGTTACTCGGCGGTGGGGATTACAGATACGCAGTATTTT. Amino acid sequence: CASGYSAVGITDTQYF.